The 7 T cell receptor beta chains given below trace back to one sample, sequenced in a study of CD8 T cells in ankylosing spondylitis. MiXCR, applied by TCRdb to the 5' RACE reads, yields one record per CDR3 protein. The top ten hold more than 4.5% of the sample, which has about 240,000 distinct CDR3 sequences, roughly 8.2% seen once. Source material: blood, either unsorted or a sorted T cell fraction (not recorded which). The receptors derive from a female donor with ankylosing spondylitis or in good health (not recorded which).

The rearrangement joins TRBV28 to TRBJ2-7, with TRBD2 identical over 7 bases. The CDR3 extends over 15 amino acids. Losses at the gene ends were 6 bases for V and 1 base for J; bases not matched to a gene: 9. Germline CDR1 MDHEN, CDR2 SYDVKM. The CDR3 loop is CASREGGRSSYEQYF. The CDR3 DNA is TGTGCCAGCAGGGAGGGCGGGAGAAGTTCCTACGAGCAGTACTTC.

This clonotype has a handful of counts. This sequence joins TRBV28 and TRBJ2-2; 12 bases agree with TRBD2. Per germline, CDR1 MDHEN and CDR2 SYDVKM. The trim removed 7 bases at V and 0 bases at J, leaving 18 bases unmatched. The CDR3 is 21 amino acids. In nucleotides, the CDR3 is TGTGCCAGCACCTTCGTTACTAGCGGGAGGAGCCCCATACCGAACACCGGGGAGCTGTTTTTT. Residues: CASTFVTSGRSPIPNTGELFF.

This clonotype was seen at least ten times. The V call is TRBV29-1, the J call TRBJ1-1; D is possibly TRBD1 (6 bases). There are 15 residues in the CDR3. Per germline, CDR1 SQVTM and CDR2 ANQGSEA. V was cut by 2 bases and J by 10 bases, with 23 bases left in between. The CDR3 DNA reads as TGCAGCGTTGAAAGCCCCCGGGCAGGGGAGGGTTCAGCTTTCTTT. It translates to CSVESPRAGEGSAFF.

This clonotype has at least ten counts. The V gene is TRBV20-1, the J gene TRBJ1-2; possible D gene TRBD1, 6 bases. The CDR3 runs 12 residues. Trimming took off 4 bases at V and 8 bases at J, with 14 bases between the two ends. The V gene's germline CDR1 is DFQATT and CDR2 SNEGSKA (reference sequence). The CDR3 loop is CSATTGTNGYTF. The CDR3 DNA reads as TGCAGTGCTACTACAGGGACGAACGGCTACACCTTC.

This clonotype was observed a few times. The chain employs TRBV5-1 and TRBJ2-1; no firm D call. V was shortened by 4 bases and J by 8 bases, with 10 bases between the two germline ends. The CDR3 has 12 residues. CDR1 is SGHRS and CDR2 is YFSETQ in the germline V gene. CDR3 DNA sequence: TGCGCCAGCAGCGCCCCATCGGATGAGCAGTTCTTC. Translated: CASSAPSDEQFF. Supplemented by reference TRBV5-1 and TRBJ2-1, the full variable domain reads KAGVTQTPRYLIKTRGQQVTLSCSPISGHRSVSWYQQTPGQGLQFLFEYFSETQRNKGNFPGRFSGRQFSNSRSEMNVSTLELGDSALYLCASSAPSDEQFFGPGTRLTVL.

This clonotype appeared many times. V and J are TRBV5-1 and TRBJ1-1; D may be TRBD1 (6 bases). There are 12 residues in the CDR3. Trimming took 4 bases from V and 8 from J, leaving 12 bases between them. The germline CDR1 and CDR2 sequences are SGHRS and YFSETQ. DNA of the CDR3: TGCGCCAGCAGCCCCGGACAGAAGGAAGCTTTCTTT. It is translated as CASSPGQKEAFF.

This clonotype occurred many times. The chain links TRBV20-1 to TRBJ1-5, with 10 bases matching TRBD1. This CDR3 has 15 amino acids. Germline V lookup: CDR1 DFQATT, CDR2 SNEGSKA (reference sequence). The trim removed 2 bases at V and 6 bases at J, leaving 7 bases unmatched. The CDR3 reads CSARPGQGKSQPQHF. The CDR3 bases are TGCAGTGCTAGACCGGGACAGGGGAAAAGTCAGCCCCAGCATTTT.